This T cell receptor beta chain was identified during a study of tumor and adjacent non-tumor tissue in lung cancer. Study overall: Patients were aged about 30 to 85, nine to eleven men and about five women, stage I to III. Samples averaged approximately 4.2 million productive TCRbeta reads each.

This sample's RNA came from whole unsorted tissue. More than 3 cm separated this lung sample from the edge of the tumor. As regards this clonotype: The target antigen is unknown. No conserved phenylalanine or tryptophan is present at the end of the CDR3, so a read error is the likely explanation.

The library came from three nested PCR rounds adapted from ARM-PCR protocols. TCRdb fed the multiplex PCR reads into MiXCR, producing one record per CDR3 protein. The sample shows approximately 53,000 distinct CDR3 sequences, about 70% of them seen only once. Regarding the study as a whole: Normal lung showed higher cumulative top 100 clone frequency than tumor. Significantly higher TCR diversity was found in tumor than normal lung.

CDR3 size: 17 residues. Germline V gene data show CDR1 as DFQATT and CDR2 as SNEGSKA (reference sequence). The source is a woman aged 60-70 years with non-small cell lung cancer. The chain is built from TRBV20-1 and TRBJ2-2; 11 bases map to TRBD2. Material for sequencing was distant non-tumor lung tissue. Written as DNA, the CDR3 is TGCAGTGCTTGTCGAAGTAGCGGGGGGGCGAACACCAGGGAGCTGTTTCTT. Amino acids: CSACRSSGGANTRELFL.